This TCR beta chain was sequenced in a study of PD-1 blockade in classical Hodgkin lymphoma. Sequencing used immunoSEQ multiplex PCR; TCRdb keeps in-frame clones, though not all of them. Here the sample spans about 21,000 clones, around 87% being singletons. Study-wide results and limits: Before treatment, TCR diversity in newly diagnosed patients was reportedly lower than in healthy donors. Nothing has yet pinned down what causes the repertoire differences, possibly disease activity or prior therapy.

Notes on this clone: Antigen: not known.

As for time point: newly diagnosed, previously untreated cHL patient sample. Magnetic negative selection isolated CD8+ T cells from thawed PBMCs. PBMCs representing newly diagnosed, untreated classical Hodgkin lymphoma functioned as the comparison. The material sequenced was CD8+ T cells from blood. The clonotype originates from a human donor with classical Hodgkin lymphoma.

This CDR3 reads CASSVMTSGSGDEQFF. CDR3 nucleotide sequence: TGTGCCAGCAGCGTAATGACTAGCGGGAGTGGGGATGAGCAGTTCTTC. The chain carries TRBV9 and TRBJ2-1, with TRBD2 matching over 12 bases. Unmatched junction bases numbered 7, after V lost 1 base and J lost 8 bases. The CDR3 runs 16 residues. The V gene's germline CDR1 is SGDLS and CDR2 YYNGEE.